One and the same sample provided the 25 T cell receptor beta chains below, sequenced in a study of OX40 agonist ivuxolimab in advanced cancers. The method was the immunoSEQ multiplex PCR assay. TCRdb's version of the immuneACCESS table is confined to in-frame rearrangements and falls short of the full clone set. An unresolved V gene accounts for under half of the shortfall where checked; the remainder is of unknown origin. The table for this sample lists 55,000 to 70,000 clones; roughly 85% of them were counted only once. The ten largest clones capture 11% of the sample. The starting material was CD4+ or CD8+ T cells sorted from blood, obtained in a trial of the OX40 agonist ivuxolimab. The receptors were gathered from an adult with an advanced solid tumor such as melanoma, head and neck, liver or kidney cancer.

The chain uses TRBV30 and TRBJ1-4, with D tentatively TRBD1 (6 bases). Germline CDR1 reads GTSNPN; CDR2 reads SVGIG (reference sequence). The CDR3 is 13 residues long. Trimming stripped 7 bases from V and 2 bases from J, with 11 bases between. The CDR3 nucleotides read TGTGCCTCCGAGGACAGTACTAATGAAAAACTGTTTTTT. Translated, it gives CASEDSTNEKLFF.

The chain recombines TRBV7-2 with TRBJ2-2, with D unclear. V lost 2 bases, J lost 6 bases, and 7 bases lay in between. This CDR3 has 13 amino acids. Germline V gene lookup returns CDR1 SGHTA and CDR2 FQGNSA. CDR3 sequence (DNA): TGTGCCAGCAGCTTAAAACAAGCCGGGGAGCTGTTTTTT. This sequence encodes CASSLKQAGELFF. Full variable domain (remainder filled in from reference TRBV7-2 and TRBJ2-2): GAGVSQSPSNKVTEKGKDVELRCDPISGHTALYWYRQSLGQGLEFLIYFQGNSAPDKSGLPSDRFSAERTGGSVSTLTIQRTQQEDSAVYLCASSLKQAGELFFGEGSRLTVL.

This clone was detected a few times. This chain uses TRBV2 with TRBJ1-3; D perhaps matches TRBD1 (5 bases). CDR1 and CDR2 from the germline V gene are SNHLY and FYNNEI. This CDR3 has 14 residues. V was clipped by 3 bases and J by 4 bases, with 10 bases between them. The CDR3 spells CASSDRAAGNTIYF. DNA for the CDR3: TGTGCCAGCAGTGACAGGGCCGCCGGAAACACCATATATTTT.

This chain uses TRBV9 with TRBJ2-2, with D unresolved. CDR3 size: 14 residues. V was shortened by 4 bases and J by 6 bases, with 13 bases between the two germline ends. CDR1 is SGDLS, CDR2 YYNGEE, per germline. The CDR3 DNA reads TGTGCCAGCAGCCCTCCGGTGACCCCCGGGGAGCTGTTTTTT. This encodes CASSPPVTPGELFF.

The V and J genes are TRBV5-1 and TRBJ2-5; D is unresolved. V lost 2 bases to trimming and J lost 0 bases, with 5 bases between them. Germline assignment: CDR1 SGHRS and CDR2 YFSETQ. CDR3 length: 13 amino acids. CDR3 protein: CASSFSDQETQYF. CDR3 nucleotides: TGCGCCAGCAGCTTCAGTGACCAAGAGACCCAGTACTTC.

The chain employs TRBV27 and TRBJ1-1, with D possibly matching TRBD1 (5 bases). V lost 5 bases and J 6 bases, leaving 22 bases between the germline ends. Germline CDR1 reads MNHEY; CDR2 reads SMNVEV (reference sequence). This CDR3 spans 16 amino acids. The CDR3 DNA follows: TGTGCCAGCAGTCCCTCCAGGGTTCCGGACACTTCTGAAGCTTTCTTT. It specifies CASSPSRVPDTSEAFF.

This rearrangement joins TRBV12-5 to TRBJ1-1; D unclear. V lost 7 bases to trimming and J lost 1 base, with 10 bases between them. Germline CDR1 reads LGHNT; CDR2 reads FRNRAP. This CDR3 is 13 amino acids long. DNA for the CDR3: TGTGCTAGTGCCCCGGTGGGGAACACTGAAGCTTTCTTT. This sequence encodes CASAPVGNTEAFF.

The chain is built from TRBV7-2 and TRBJ2-3; D uncertain. The CDR3 totals 11 residues. V lost 4 bases, J lost 6 bases, and 5 bases lay in between. Germline lookup yields CDR1 SGHTA and CDR2 FQGNSA. For the CDR3, the DNA is TGTGCCAGCAGCTCCGCGGATACGCAGTATTTT. Its translation is CASSSADTQYF.

A word on this clone: At the DNA level, this CDR3 is encoded by other sequences in the same sample as well. V and J are TRBV27 and TRBJ2-7, with TRBD2 matching over 9 bases. CDR3 length: 14 residues. J was trimmed by 4 bases and V by 2 bases; bases with no gene match: 3. Germline V gene data show CDR1 as MNHEY and CDR2 as SMNVEV (reference sequence). CDR3 loop: CASSLSSGSYEQYF. DNA of the CDR3: TGTGCCAGCAGTTTAAGTAGCGGGAGTTACGAGCAGTACTTC.

V usage is TRBV7-2 and J usage is TRBJ1-1; possible D gene TRBD1, 6 bases. Between the trimmed V and J ends, which lost 5 bases and 1 base, there was a span of 14 bases. The CDR3 consists of 15 residues. The germline V gene has CDR1 SGHTA and CDR2 FQGNSA. CDR3 coding DNA: TGTGCCAGCAGCACCCTGGACAGCGGGAACACTGAAGCTTTCTTT. This translates into CASSTLDSGNTEAFF.

The chain joins TRBV5-5 to TRBJ1-4; TRBD1 might be the D (5 bases). V was trimmed by 6 bases and J by 7 bases, leaving 16 bases between them. Germline V gene lookup returns CDR1 SGHKS and CDR2 YYEKEE (reference sequence). The CDR3 loop spans 14 amino acids. DNA for the CDR3: TGTGCCAGCAACACGGGGCCGGTAGCTGAAAAACTGTTTTTT. As protein: CASNTGPVAEKLFF.

The chain uses TRBV4-3 and TRBJ1-1; D remains ambiguous. The V gene lost 0 bases and the J gene lost 1 base, with 6 bases spanning the gap. Germline-derived CDR1 and CDR2 are LGHNA and YSLEER. The CDR3 loop spans 14 amino acids. The CDR3 DNA reads TGCGCCAGCAGCCAAGATCTCACGAACACTGAAGCTTTCTTT. This sequence encodes CASSQDLTNTEAFF.

The chain is built from TRBV27 and TRBJ2-1; D might be TRBD1 (6 bases). Germline lookup yields CDR1 MNHEY and CDR2 SMNVEV (reference sequence). V shed 5 bases and J shed 3 bases, with 14 bases lying between them. The CDR3 sequence is 15 residues long. Here the CDR3 DNA reads TGTGCCAGCAGTCGTCTCCGGGACAACTACAATGAGCAGTTCTTC. It encodes CASSRLRDNYNEQFF.

The J gene is TRBJ1-4, the V gene TRBV4-2, with D unclear. CDR1 LGHNA and CDR2 YNFKEQ come from the germline V gene. The CDR3 consists of 13 residues. V was shortened by 0 bases and J by 11 bases, with 10 bases between the two germline ends. As DNA, the CDR3 is TGTGCCAGCAGCCAAGATGAGAGGCGTAAACTGTTTTTT. As protein: CASSQDERRKLFF.

The V call is TRBV29-1, the J call TRBJ2-1, with D unclear. The CDR3 is 11 amino acids. Germline V lookup: CDR1 SQVTM, CDR2 ANQGSEA. Deletions cut 6 bases from V and 3 bases from J, with 6 bases between. The CDR3 nucleotides read TGCAGCGTCGAAAACTACAATGAGCAGTTCTTC. Protein sequence: CSVENYNEQFF.

The rearrangement uses TRBV29-1 and TRBJ1-1; 7 bases match TRBD1. V lost 5 bases, J lost 6 bases, and 3 bases stayed unmatched. From germline, CDR1 is SQVTM and CDR2 ANQGSEA. This CDR3 region has 11 residues. DNA for the CDR3: TGCAGCGTTTCGGGGACAGCTGAAGCTTTCTTT. Protein sequence: CSVSGTAEAFF.

J is TRBJ1-2 and V is TRBV28; 10 bases fit TRBD1. V lost 5 bases and J lost 5; bases outside the gene matches: 14. In germline, CDR1 is MDHEN, CDR2 SYDVKM. There are 17 residues in the CDR3. The CDR3 nucleotides are TGTGCCAGCAGTCTTCCGGGACAGGGGCTAAAAGGGTATGGCTACACCTTC. Protein sequence: CASSLPGQGLKGYGYTF.

The gene calls are TRBV6-1 and TRBJ2-5; D is unresolved. The V gene's germline CDR1 is MNHNS and CDR2 SASEGT. The CDR3 covers 14 residues. With 3 bases removed from V and 1 base from J, the gap between germline ends came to 9 bases. Written as DNA, the CDR3 is TGTGCCAGCAGTGATGGTGCGCCCCAAGAGACCCAGTACTTC. This codes for CASSDGAPQETQYF.

The chain recombines TRBV28 with TRBJ2-5; 11 positions agree with TRBD1. Germline V lookup: CDR1 MDHEN, CDR2 SYDVKM. The CDR3 has 15 amino acids. The ends lost 5 bases at V and 2 bases at J; junction bases unmatched: 4. The chain's CDR3 is CASSPGQGAQETQYF. The CDR3 nucleotides are TGTGCCAGCAGTCCTGGACAGGGGGCGCAAGAGACCCAGTACTTC.

The chain recombines TRBV10-3 with TRBJ2-5; D is perhaps TRBD2 (5 bases). Trimming cost V 4 bases and J 5 bases, with 11 bases left between them. Germline V gene sequence: CDR1 ENHRY, CDR2 SYGVKD. The CDR3 length is 13 residues. CDR3: CAISGGPGETQYF. The CDR3 DNA reads TGTGCCATCAGTGGCGGGCCGGGGGAGACCCAGTACTTC.

The gene calls are TRBV5-1 and TRBJ1-4; D uncertain. Germline loops: CDR1 SGHRS, CDR2 YFSETQ. The CDR3 has 16 residues. V lost 7 bases and J 2 bases, leaving 18 bases between the germline ends. CDR3 sequence reads: CASRHGALFTNEKLFF. DNA of the CDR3: TGCGCCAGCCGCCACGGAGCCCTGTTCACTAATGAAAAACTGTTTTTT.

J is TRBJ2-1 and V is TRBV29-1; D perhaps matches TRBD1 (6 bases). Germline loops: CDR1 SQVTM, CDR2 ANQGSEA. The CDR3 runs 12 residues. V was trimmed by 6 bases and J by 3 bases, leaving 9 bases between them. CDR3: CSVTTGYNEQFF. The CDR3, as DNA: TGCAGCGTCACGACAGGCTACAATGAGCAGTTCTTC.

The chain combines TRBV10-3 with TRBJ2-2; 7 nucleotides agree with TRBD2. The CDR3 sequence is 14 residues long. The germline gives CDR1 ENHRY, CDR2 SYGVKD. The junction had 2 bases not matched to a gene; V was cut back by 6 bases and J by 1 base. CDR3 DNA: TGTGCCATCAGGAGCGGGGTGAACACCGGGGAGCTGTTTTTT. It codes for CAIRSGVNTGELFF.

The chain links TRBV6-5 to TRBJ2-6; D remains ambiguous. This CDR3 comprises 15 residues. Between the trimmed V and J ends, which lost 7 bases and 0 bases, there was a span of 10 bases. Germline-derived CDR1 and CDR2 are MNHEY and SVGAGI. CDR3 region: CASTTRGSGANVLTF. CDR3 sequence (DNA): TGTGCCAGCACTACCCGCGGCTCTGGGGCCAACGTCCTGACTTTC.

V usage is TRBV2 and J usage is TRBJ1-6, with no clear D. Germline CDR1 reads SNHLY; CDR2 reads FYNNEI. Trimming stripped 0 bases from V and 7 bases from J, with 10 bases between. The CDR3 runs to 15 residues. The CDR3 DNA reads TGTGCCAGCAGTGAAGCTCGCCAGATAAATTCACCCCTCCACTTT. It encodes CASSEARQINSPLHF.